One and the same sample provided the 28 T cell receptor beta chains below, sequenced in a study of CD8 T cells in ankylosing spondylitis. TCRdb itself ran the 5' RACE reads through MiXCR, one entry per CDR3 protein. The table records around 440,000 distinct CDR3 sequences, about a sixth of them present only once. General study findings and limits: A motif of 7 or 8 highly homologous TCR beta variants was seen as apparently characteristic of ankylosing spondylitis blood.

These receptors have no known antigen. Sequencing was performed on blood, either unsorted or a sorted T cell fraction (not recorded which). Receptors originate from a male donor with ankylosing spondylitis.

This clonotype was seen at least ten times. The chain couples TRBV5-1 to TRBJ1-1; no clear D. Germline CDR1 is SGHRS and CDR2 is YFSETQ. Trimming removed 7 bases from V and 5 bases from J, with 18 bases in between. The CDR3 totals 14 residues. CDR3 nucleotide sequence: TGCGCCAGCGTCCGGGGAGGGTTTGGGACTGAAGCTTTCTTT. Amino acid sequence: CASVRGGFGTEAFF.

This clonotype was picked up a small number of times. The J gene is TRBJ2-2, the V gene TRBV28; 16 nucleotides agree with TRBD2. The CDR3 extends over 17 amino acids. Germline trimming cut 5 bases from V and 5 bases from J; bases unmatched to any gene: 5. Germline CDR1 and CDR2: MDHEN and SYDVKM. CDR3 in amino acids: CASSPWGLAGGTGELFF. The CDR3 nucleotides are TGTGCCAGCAGTCCCTGGGGACTAGCGGGAGGGACCGGGGAGCTGTTTTTT.

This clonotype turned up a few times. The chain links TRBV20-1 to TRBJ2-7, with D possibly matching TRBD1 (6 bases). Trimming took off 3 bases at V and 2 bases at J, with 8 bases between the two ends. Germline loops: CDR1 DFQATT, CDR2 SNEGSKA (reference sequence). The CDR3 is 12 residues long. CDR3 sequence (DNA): TGCAGTGCTAGCCCAGGGGCCTACGAGCAGTACTTC. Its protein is CSASPGAYEQYF.

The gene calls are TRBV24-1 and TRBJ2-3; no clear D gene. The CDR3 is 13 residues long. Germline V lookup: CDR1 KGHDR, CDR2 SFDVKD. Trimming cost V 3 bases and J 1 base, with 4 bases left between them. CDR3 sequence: CATSDGGTDTQYF. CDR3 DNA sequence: TGTGCCACCAGTGATGGCGGCACAGATACGCAGTATTTT.

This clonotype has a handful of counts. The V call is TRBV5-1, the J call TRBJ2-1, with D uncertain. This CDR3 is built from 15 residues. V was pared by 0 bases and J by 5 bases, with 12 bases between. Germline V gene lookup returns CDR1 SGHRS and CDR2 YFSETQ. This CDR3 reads CASSLGLSADNEQFF. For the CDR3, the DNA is TGCGCCAGCAGCTTGGGGCTTTCAGCTGACAATGAGCAGTTCTTC.

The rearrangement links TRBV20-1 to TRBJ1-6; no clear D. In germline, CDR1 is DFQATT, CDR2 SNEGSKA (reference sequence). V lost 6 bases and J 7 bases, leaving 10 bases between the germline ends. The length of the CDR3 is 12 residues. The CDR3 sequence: CSAAASNSPLHF. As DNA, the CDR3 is TGCAGTGCAGCGGCCTCGAATTCACCCCTCCACTTT.

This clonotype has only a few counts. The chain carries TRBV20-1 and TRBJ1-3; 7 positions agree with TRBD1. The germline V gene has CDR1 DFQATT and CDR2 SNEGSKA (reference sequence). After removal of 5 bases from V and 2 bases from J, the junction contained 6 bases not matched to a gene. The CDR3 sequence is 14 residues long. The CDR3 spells CSASWDSTGNTIYF. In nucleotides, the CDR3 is TGCAGTGCTTCTTGGGACAGCACTGGAAACACCATATATTTT.

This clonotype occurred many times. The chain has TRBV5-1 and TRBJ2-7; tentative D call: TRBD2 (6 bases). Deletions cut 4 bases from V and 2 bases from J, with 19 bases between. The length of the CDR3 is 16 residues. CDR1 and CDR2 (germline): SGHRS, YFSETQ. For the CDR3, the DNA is TGCGCCAGCAGCGGGGGGTCGGCTAGCGCTACCTACGAGCAGTACTTC. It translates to CASSGGSASATYEQYF.

The CDR3 coding sequence is TGTGCCAGCAACCGGGGACCCGAGGGGTACGAGCAGTACTTC. Translating it yields CASNRGPEGYEQYF. The V gene is TRBV9, the J gene TRBJ2-7, with D perhaps given as TRBD1 or TRBD2 (5 bases each). The CDR3 sequence is 14 residues long. Trimming took off 6 bases at V and 4 bases at J, with 17 bases between the two ends. Germline CDR1 and CDR2: SGDLS and YYNGEE. Using reference TRBV9 and TRBJ2-7 for the parts outside the CDR3, the full variable domain is DSGVTQTPKHLITATGQRVTLRCSPRSGDLSVYWYQQSLDQGLQFLIQYYNGEERAKGNILERFSAQQFPDLHSELNLSSLELGDSALYFCASNRGPEGYEQYFGPGTRLTVT.

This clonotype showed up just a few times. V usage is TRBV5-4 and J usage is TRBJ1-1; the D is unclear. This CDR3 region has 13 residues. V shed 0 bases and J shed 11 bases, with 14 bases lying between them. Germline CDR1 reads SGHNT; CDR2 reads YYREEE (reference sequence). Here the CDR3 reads CASSLGYAASAFF. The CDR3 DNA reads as TGTGCCAGCAGCTTGGGGTACGCCGCGTCCGCTTTCTTT.

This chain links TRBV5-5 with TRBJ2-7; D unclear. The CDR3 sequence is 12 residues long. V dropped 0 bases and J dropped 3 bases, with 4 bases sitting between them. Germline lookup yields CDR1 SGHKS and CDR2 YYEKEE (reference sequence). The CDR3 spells CASSLEFYEQYF. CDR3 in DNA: TGTGCCAGCAGCTTGGAATTCTACGAGCAGTACTTC.

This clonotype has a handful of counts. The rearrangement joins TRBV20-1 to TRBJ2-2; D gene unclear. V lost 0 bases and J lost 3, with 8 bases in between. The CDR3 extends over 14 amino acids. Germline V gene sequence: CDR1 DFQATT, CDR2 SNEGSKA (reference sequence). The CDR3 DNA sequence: TGCAGTGCTAGAGACAGGCGTTACACCGGGGAGCTGTTTTTT. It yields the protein CSARDRRYTGELFF.

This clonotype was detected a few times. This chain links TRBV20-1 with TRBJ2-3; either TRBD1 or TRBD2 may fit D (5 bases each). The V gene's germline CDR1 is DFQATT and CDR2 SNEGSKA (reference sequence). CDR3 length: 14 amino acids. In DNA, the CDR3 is TGCAGCGGTGCCGGGACCCTGGGTTCGGATACGCAGTATTTT. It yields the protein CSGAGTLGSDTQYF.

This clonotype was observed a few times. The CDR3 reads CASSVSGQNTEAFF. The CDR3 region has the DNA TGTGCCAGCAGCGTATCGGGACAGAACACTGAAGCTTTCTTT. The chain employs TRBV7-3 and TRBJ1-1; D might be TRBD1 (6 bases). CDR3 length equals 14 residues. The ends were cut back, 5 bases at V and 1 base at J, with 11 bases in the middle. The V gene's germline CDR1 is SGHTA and CDR2 FQGTGA.

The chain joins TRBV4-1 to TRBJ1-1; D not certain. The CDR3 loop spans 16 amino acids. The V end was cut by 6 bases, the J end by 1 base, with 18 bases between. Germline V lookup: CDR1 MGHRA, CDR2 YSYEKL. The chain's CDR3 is CASSRTDQTPNTEAFF. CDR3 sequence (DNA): TGCGCCAGCAGTCGAACCGACCAGACTCCGAACACTGAAGCTTTCTTT.

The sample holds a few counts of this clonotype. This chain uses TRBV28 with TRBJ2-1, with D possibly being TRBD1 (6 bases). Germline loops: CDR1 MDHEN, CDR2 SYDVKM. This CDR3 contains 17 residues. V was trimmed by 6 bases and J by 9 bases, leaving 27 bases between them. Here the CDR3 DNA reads TGTGCCAGCAGGGTTCGCCCACAGGGTCTGGGGACGGGTGAGCAGTTCTTC. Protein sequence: CASRVRPQGLGTGEQFF.

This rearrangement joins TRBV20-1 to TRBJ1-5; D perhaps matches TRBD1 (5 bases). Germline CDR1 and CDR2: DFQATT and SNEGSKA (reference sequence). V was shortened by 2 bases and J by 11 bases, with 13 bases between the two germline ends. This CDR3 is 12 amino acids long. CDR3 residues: CSARSRTGAQHF. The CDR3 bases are TGCAGTGCTAGATCACGGACGGGGGCCCAGCATTTT.

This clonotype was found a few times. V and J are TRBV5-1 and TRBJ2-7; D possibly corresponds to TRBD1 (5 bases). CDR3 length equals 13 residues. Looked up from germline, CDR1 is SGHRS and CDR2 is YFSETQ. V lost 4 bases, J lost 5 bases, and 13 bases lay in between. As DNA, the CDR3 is TGCGCCAGCAGCCGCCAGGGTACCGACGAGCAGTACTTC. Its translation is CASSRQGTDEQYF.

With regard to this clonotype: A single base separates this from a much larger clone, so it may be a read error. The CDR3 bases are TGCAGTGCTAGAATCCCCGAAGCTGTCTTT. Translating gives CSARIPEAVF. The V gene is TRBV20-1, the J gene TRBJ1-1; D gene ambiguous. Germline values: CDR1 DFQATT, CDR2 SNEGSKA (reference sequence). The CDR3 totals 10 residues.

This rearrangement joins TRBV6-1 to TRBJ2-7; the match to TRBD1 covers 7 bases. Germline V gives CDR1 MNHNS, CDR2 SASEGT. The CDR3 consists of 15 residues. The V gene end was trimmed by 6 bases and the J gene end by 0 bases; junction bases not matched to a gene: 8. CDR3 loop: CASSPRGPDSYEQYF. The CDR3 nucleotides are TGTGCCAGCAGCCCTAGGGGGCCTGACTCCTACGAGCAGTACTTC.

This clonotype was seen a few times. The CDR3 DNA reads as TGTGCCAGCAGCCCCCGGGGAAGCGGGACTGCTACGAGGCAGTACTTC. It is translated as CASSPRGSGTATRQYF. V and J are TRBV3-1 and TRBJ2-7; 7 bases map to TRBD2. V was clipped by 4 bases and J by 9 bases; unmatched bases: 18. Per the germline V gene, CDR1 is LGHDT and CDR2 is YNNKEL (reference sequence). The CDR3 totals 16 residues.

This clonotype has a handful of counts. CDR3 in amino acids: CASSFPDTAKETQYF. The DNA for the CDR3 is TGCGCCAGCAGCTTCCCAGACACTGCGAAAGAGACCCAGTACTTC. The chain is built from TRBV5-1 and TRBJ2-5; D is uncertain. In germline, CDR1 is SGHRS, CDR2 YFSETQ. V lost 2 bases to trimming and J lost 3 bases, with 14 bases between them. The CDR3 covers 15 residues. The complete variable domain, with remaining parts taken from reference TRBV5-1 and TRBJ2-5, reads KAGVTQTPRYLIKTRGQQVTLSCSPISGHRSVSWYQQTPGQGLQFLFEYFSETQRNKGNFPGRFSGRQFSNSRSEMNVSTLELGDSALYLCASSFPDTAKETQYFGPGTRLLVL.

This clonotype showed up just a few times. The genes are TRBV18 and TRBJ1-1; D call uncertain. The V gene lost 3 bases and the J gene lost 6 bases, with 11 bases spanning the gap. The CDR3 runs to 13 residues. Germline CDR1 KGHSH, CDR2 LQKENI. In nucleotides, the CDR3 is TGTGCCAGCTCACCGATCTCAGGATCTGAAGCTTTCTTT. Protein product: CASSPISGSEAFF.

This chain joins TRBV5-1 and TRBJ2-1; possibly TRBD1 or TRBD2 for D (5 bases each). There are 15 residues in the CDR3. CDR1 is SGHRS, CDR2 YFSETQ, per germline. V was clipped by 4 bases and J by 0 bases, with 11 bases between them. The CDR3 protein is CASSPGPGSYNEQFF. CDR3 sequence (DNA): TGCGCCAGCAGCCCGGGACCGGGCTCCTACAATGAGCAGTTCTTC.

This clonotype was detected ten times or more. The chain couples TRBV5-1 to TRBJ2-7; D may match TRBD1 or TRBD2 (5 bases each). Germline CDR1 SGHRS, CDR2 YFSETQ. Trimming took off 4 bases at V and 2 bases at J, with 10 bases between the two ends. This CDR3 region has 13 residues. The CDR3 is CASSRDVTYEQYF. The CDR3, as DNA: TGCGCCAGCAGCCGGGACGTTACCTACGAGCAGTACTTC.

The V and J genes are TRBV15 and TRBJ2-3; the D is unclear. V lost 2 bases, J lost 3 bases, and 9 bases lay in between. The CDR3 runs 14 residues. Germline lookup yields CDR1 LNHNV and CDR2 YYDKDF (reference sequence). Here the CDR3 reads CATSRWPDTDTQYF. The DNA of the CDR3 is TGTGCCACCAGCAGATGGCCAGATACAGATACGCAGTATTTT. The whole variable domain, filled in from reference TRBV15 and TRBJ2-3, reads DAMVIQNPRYQVTQFGKPVTLSCSQTLNHNVMYWYQQKSSQAPKLLFHYYDKDFNNEADTPDNFQSRRPNTSFCFLDIRSPGLGDTAMYLCATSRWPDTDTQYFGPGTRLTVL.

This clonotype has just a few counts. The chain's CDR3 is CASSTSGRGQETQYF. The CDR3 DNA is TGTGCCAGCAGCACCTCCGGCCGCGGGCAAGAGACCCAGTACTTC. The genes are TRBV5-5 and TRBJ2-5; maybe TRBD2 (5 bases). Per the germline V gene, CDR1 is SGHKS and CDR2 is YYEKEE (reference sequence). The CDR3 totals 15 residues. Trimming shortened V by 4 bases and J by 2 bases, and 15 bases separated the two germline ends.

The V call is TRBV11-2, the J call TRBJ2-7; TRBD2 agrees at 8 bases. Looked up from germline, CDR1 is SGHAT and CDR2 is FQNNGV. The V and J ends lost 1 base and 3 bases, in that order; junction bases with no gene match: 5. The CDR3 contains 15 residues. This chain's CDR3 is CASSLGTGGFYEQYF. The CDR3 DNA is TGTGCCAGCAGCTTAGGTACGGGAGGGTTCTACGAGCAGTACTTC.